One sample yielded the 3 T cell receptor beta chains listed below, sequenced in a study of PD-1 blockade in mismatch repair-deficient tumors. Produced via immunoSEQ multiplex PCR; TCRdb's table is partial and in-frame only. The sample holds about 14,000 clones; approximately 82% are singletons and the top ten take around 1.7%. This specimen consisted of PBMCs, obtained less than 15 weeks after starting pembrolizumab. The source of these receptors is an adult with mismatch repair-deficient cancer.

The rearrangement uses TRBV9 and TRBJ2-3; D is uncertain. This CDR3 region has 11 residues. CDR1 and CDR2 from the germline V gene are SGDLS and YYNGEE. Between the trimmed V and J ends, which lost 4 bases and 6 bases, there was a span of 6 bases. The DNA for the CDR3 is TGTGCCAGCAGCTCCCAGGATACGCAGTATTTT. It specifies CASSSQDTQYF.

This clone was seen only a few times. CDR3 protein: CASSPRQVALYEQYF. As DNA, the CDR3 is TGTGCCAGCAGCCCCAGACAGGTAGCCCTCTACGAGCAGTACTTC. V and J are TRBV5-8 and TRBJ2-7; TRBD1 is a possible D gene (6 bases). The V gene's germline CDR1 is SGHTS and CDR2 YDEGEE. The V end lost 4 bases, the J end lost 3 bases, and 17 bases lay between the germline ends. The CDR3 is 15 amino acids.

The V and J genes are TRBV11-3 and TRBJ1-2; D unresolved. The CDR3 extends over 11 amino acids. Germline CDR1 SGHNT, CDR2 YENEEA. Trimming took 9 bases from V and 10 from J, leaving 15 bases between them. Written as DNA, the CDR3 is TGTGCCAGGGACGGGATTGTAATCTACACCTTC. Its protein product is CARDGIVIYTF.